This T cell receptor (beta chain) was found in a study of cytomegalovirus exposure and HLA in healthy donors. Broader study findings: In a later analysis, most CMV-associated TCR beta chains appeared HLA-restricted. An Asian-associated ancestry cluster reportedly showed fewer N-insertions than the roughly 670-donor mean in a later analysis. An analysis that was carried out later associated 16,951 TCR beta sequences with HLA alleles at 0.05 false discovery rate. A cluster of highly shared sequence variants was likely a sequencing artifact.

60 Vbeta and 13 Jbeta primers were used in PCR. Assay: immunoSEQ multiplex PCR; the TCRdb copy retains only in-frame clones and omits some. The table lists under 150,000 clones, about 85% of them singletons. Germline V gene data show CDR1 as MNHNS and CDR2 as SASEGT. V shed 1 base and J 2 bases; nucleotides not matched to a gene: 8. The CDR3 loop spans 18 amino acids. To note about this clone: Its matching antigen is unknown.

V usage is TRBV6-1 and J usage is TRBJ2-1, with TRBD2 matching 10 bases. Sample: PBMCs. The source of this sequence is a boy aged 5-17 years in good health and CMV-seronegative. The CDR3 DNA follows: TGTGCCAGCAGTGAAGGGAGACTAGCGGGTTCGGCCTACAATGAGCAGTTCTTC. Protein: CASSEGRLAGSAYNEQFF.